This note documents a single TCR beta chain sequence. The target antigen is unknown. A sample-barcoded 5' primer and a J-beta primer mix were used in a second PCR of about 7 to 12 cycles. Each of the cDNA molecules was tagged by a template-switch adaptor with 12 random nucleotides. One entry per CDR3 protein results from TCRdb running MiXCR on the 5' RACE reads. The data show more than 1,400,000 distinct CDR3 sequences, about 40% seen once. Each donor's blood draw was approximately 10 milliliters of peripheral blood. Per sample, no less than 6 micrograms of total RNA were extracted. Germline V CDR1 and CDR2: SGHKS, YYEKEE (reference sequence). This CDR3 region has 14 residues. The germline V and J ends were trimmed by 3 bases and 4 bases, with 13 bases remaining between them. The source of the sample is a study of blood T cells in healthy people across ages. Study-wide points: Per million T cells, TCR beta diversity dropped roughly linearly as age increased.

The clonotype originates from a woman aged 18-29 years in good health. Material for sequencing was blood. The chain joins TRBV5-5 to TRBJ1-1; perhaps TRBD1 as D (6 bases). The CDR3 bases are TGTGCCAGCAGCTGGGATGACAGGCCCACTGAAGCTTTCTTT. Protein product: CASSWDDRPTEAFF. Looking up the rest from reference TRBV5-5 and TRBJ1-1 gives the full variable domain: DAGVTQSPTHLIKTRGQQVTLRCSPISGHKSVSWYQQVLGQGPQFIFQYYEKEERGRGNFPDRFSARQFPNYSSELNVNALLLGDSALYLCASSWDDRPTEAFFGQGTRLTVV.